This T cell receptor beta chain was identified during a study of T-cell memory formation after mild COVID-19. Across the whole study: Largely donor-specific sequence clusters came from a couple of donors. Points from the study as a whole: A second wave of clones peaked on day 37, and their SARS-CoV-2 specificity went unconfirmed. Memory cells collected pre-infection included some clones that later responded, suggesting cross-reactive memory joined.

The CDR3 runs 14 residues. Trimming removed 3 bases at V and 6 bases at J, with 11 bases between. Germline CDR1 is SGHAT and CDR2 is FQNNGV. This clonotype was counted a few times. No antigen is known for it. UMIs and sample barcodes were carried by the TCR alpha and TCR beta cDNA libraries that 5'RACE produced using constant-segment primers. TCRdb analysed the 5' RACE reads with MiXCR anew, one entry per CDR3 protein. The sample yields approximately 560,000 distinct CDR3 sequences, 15% to 20% seen once. The TCR comes from an adult woman who had mild COVID-19 (a few samples of this study predate the infection). Cell type and time point are not known. The sequenced material came from PBMCs or a T cell subset sorted from them (not recorded which). The chain has TRBV11-2 and TRBJ1-4; D not resolved. The CDR3 nucleotides are TGTGCCAGCAGCTTTTACCGCGGGGATGAAAAACTGTTTTTT. Residues: CASSFYRGDEKLFF. The full variable domain, completed using reference TRBV11-2 and TRBJ1-4, is EAGVAQSPRYKIIEKRQSVAFWCNPISGHATLYWYQQILGQGPKLLIQFQNNGVVDDSQLPKDRFSAERLKGVDSTLKIQPAKLEDSAVYLCASSFYRGDEKLFFGSGTQLSVL.